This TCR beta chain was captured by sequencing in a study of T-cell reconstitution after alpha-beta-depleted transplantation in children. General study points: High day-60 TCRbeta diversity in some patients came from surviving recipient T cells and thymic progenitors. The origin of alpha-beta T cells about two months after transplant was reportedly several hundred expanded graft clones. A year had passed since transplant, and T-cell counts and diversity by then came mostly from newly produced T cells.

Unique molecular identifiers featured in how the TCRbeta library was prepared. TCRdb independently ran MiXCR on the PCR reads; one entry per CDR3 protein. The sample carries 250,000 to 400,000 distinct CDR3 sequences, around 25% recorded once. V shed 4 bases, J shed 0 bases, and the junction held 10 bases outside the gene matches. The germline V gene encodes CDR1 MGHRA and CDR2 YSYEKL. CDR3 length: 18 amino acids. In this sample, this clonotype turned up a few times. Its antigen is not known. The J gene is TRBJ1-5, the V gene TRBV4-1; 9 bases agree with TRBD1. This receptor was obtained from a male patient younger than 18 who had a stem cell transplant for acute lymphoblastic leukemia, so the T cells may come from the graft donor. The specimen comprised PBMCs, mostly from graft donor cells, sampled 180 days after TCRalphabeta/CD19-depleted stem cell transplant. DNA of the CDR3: TGCGCCAGCAGCCGATTAGGACAGGGGCAACTTAGCAATCAGCCCCAGCATTTT. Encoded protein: CASSRLGQGQLSNQPQHF.